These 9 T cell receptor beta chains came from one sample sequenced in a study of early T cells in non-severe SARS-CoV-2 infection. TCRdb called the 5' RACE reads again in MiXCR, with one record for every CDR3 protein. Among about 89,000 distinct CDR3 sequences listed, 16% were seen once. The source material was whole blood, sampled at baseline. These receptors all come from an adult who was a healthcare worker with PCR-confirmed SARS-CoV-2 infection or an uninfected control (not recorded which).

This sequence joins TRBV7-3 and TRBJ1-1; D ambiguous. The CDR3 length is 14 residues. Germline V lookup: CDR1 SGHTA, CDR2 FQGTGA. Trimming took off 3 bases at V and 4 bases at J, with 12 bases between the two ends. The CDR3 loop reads CASSFDPTSTEAFF. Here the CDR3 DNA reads TGTGCCAGCAGCTTTGACCCCACAAGCACTGAAGCTTTCTTT.

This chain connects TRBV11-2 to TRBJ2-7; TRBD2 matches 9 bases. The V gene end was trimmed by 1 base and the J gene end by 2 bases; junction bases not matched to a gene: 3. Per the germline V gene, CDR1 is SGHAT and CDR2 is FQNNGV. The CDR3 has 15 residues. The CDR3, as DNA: TGTGCCAGCAGCTTAGTAGCGGGAGTCCCCTACGAGCAGTACTTC. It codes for CASSLVAGVPYEQYF. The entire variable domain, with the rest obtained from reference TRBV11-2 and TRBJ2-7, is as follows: EAGVAQSPRYKIIEKRQSVAFWCNPISGHATLYWYQQILGQGPKLLIQFQNNGVVDDSQLPKDRFSAERLKGVDSTLKIQPAKLEDSAVYLCASSLVAGVPYEQYFGPGTRLTVT.

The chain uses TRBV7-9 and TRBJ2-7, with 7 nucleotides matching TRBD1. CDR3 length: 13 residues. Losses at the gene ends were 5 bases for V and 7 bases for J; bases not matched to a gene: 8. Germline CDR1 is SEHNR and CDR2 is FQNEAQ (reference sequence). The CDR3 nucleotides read TGTGCCAGCAGCGTCTCCGGGACAGAGGAGCAGTACTTC. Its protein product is CASSVSGTEEQYF.

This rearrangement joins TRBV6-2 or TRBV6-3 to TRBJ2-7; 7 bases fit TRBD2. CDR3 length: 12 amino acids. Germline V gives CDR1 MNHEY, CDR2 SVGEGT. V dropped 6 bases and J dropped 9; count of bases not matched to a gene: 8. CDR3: CASSQIAGRQYF. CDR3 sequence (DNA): TGTGCCAGCAGCCAAATAGCGGGCCGGCAGTACTTC.

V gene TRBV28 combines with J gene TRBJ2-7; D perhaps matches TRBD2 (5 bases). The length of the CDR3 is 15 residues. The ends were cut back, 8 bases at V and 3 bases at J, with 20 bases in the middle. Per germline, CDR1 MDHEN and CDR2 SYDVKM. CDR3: CASVRASGSYYEQYF. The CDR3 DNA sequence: TGTGCCAGCGTCCGTGCTTCGGGGTCATACTACGAGCAGTACTTC.

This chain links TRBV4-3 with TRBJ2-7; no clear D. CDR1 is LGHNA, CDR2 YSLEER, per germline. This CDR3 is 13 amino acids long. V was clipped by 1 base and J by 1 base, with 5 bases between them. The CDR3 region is CASSQGPSYEQYF. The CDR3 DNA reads TGCGCCAGCAGCCAAGGGCCGTCCTACGAGCAGTACTTC.

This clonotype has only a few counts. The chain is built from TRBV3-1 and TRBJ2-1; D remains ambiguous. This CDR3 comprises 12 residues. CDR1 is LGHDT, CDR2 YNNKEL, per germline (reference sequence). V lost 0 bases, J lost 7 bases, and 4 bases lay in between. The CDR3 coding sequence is TGTGCCAGCAGCCAAGAGAGGAATGAGCAGTTCTTC. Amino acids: CASSQERNEQFF.

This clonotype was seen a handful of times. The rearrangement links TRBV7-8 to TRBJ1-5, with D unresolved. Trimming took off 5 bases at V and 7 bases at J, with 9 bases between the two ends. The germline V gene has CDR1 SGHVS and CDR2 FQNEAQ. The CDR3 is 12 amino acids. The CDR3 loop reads CASSPQGQPQHF. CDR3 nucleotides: TGTGCCAGCAGCCCTCAAGGACAGCCCCAGCATTTT.

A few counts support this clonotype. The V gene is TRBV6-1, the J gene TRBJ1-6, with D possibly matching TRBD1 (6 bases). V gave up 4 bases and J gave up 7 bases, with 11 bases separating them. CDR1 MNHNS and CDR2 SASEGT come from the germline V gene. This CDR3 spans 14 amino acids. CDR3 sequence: CASSAGGGNSPLHF. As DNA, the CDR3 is TGTGCCAGCAGTGCCGGGGGCGGGAATTCACCCCTCCACTTT.